A single sample is the source of the 3 T cell receptor beta chains below, sequenced in a study of blood T cells in healthy people across ages. Through a sample-barcoded 5' primer and a J-beta primer mix, a second PCR was run for about 7 to 12 cycles. Via MiXCR, TCRdb re-called the 5' RACE reads, giving one row per CDR3 protein. The sample carries 1,500,000 or so distinct CDR3 sequences, about 45% recorded once. The specimen was blood. The source is a woman aged 18-29 years in good health.

This sequence joins TRBV7-2 and TRBJ1-2; D gene uncertain. This CDR3 region has 16 residues. The germline V gene has CDR1 SGHTA and CDR2 FQGNSA. Trimming pared 1 base from V and 8 bases from J, leaving 20 bases between. The DNA for the CDR3 is TGTGCCAGCAGCTTAGTATTCCCCCCGCTCCCCAGGGGCTACACCTTC. Translated, it gives CASSLVFPPLPRGYTF. Drawing the rest from reference TRBV7-2 and TRBJ1-2, the complete variable domain is GAGVSQSPSNKVTEKGKDVELRCDPISGHTALYWYRQSLGQGLEFLIYFQGNSAPDKSGLPSDRFSAERTGGSVSTLTIQRTQQEDSAVYLCASSLVFPPLPRGYTFGSGTRLTVV.

Details on this clonotype: A much larger clone sits a single nucleotide away, making a read error possible. The DNA for the CDR3 is TGTGCCAGCAGCCAAGAACGAGCGGGTCATCAGTATGAGCAGTTCTTC. This translates into CASSQERAGHQYEQFF. This chain uses TRBV3-1 with TRBJ2-1, with D maybe TRBD2 (6 bases). Germline V CDR1 and CDR2: LGHDT, YNNKEL (reference sequence). This CDR3 contains 16 residues. Trimming pared 0 bases from V and 8 bases from J, leaving 17 bases between.

The chain carries TRBV5-1 and TRBJ2-1, with a weak D call TRBD2 (5 bases). This CDR3 is built from 15 residues. Trimming took 1 base from V and 0 from J, leaving 8 bases between them. CDR1 and CDR2 from the germline V gene are SGHRS and YFSETQ. CDR3 DNA: TGCGCCAGCAGCTTGCGGAGCGGCTCCTACAATGAGCAGTTCTTC. Residues: CASSLRSGSYNEQFF.